The source of this T cell receptor (beta chain) is a study of shared clonotypes between healthy human individuals (dated by TCRdb to the early 2020s). In terms of the full investigation: The cohort included a few men and two women between 18 and 49 years of age. For each donor, CD4 naive and CD4 memory were each run on three plates, CD8 naive on two plates, and CD8 memory on one plate. To estimate repertoire size and how much clonotype sharing occurs between individuals, the study deeply sequenced the blood TCR repertoires of about five healthy adults. To increase sequencing depth and limit assay-specific biases, different laboratories used diverse techniques to prepare libraries and sequence TCR repertoires. Per donor, leukapheresis produced somewhere between about 0.94 and 9.5 billion PBMCs. Beyond this particular receptor, the publication reports: Based on pairwise subsampling, the degree of clonotype sharing among donors was expected to be affected by sequencing depth. Naive subsets generally had larger estimated clonotype richness than memory subsets did. The small number of donors limited the genetic and exposure-history diversity represented. Clonotypes shared by all four sorted-subset donors showed higher generation probabilities than non-shared clonotypes. Across a handful of donors, around 5% of naive CD4, approximately 3.6% of naive CD8, around 2.1% of memory CD4, and approximately 0.4% of memory CD8 clonotypes were shared. Sampling was restricted to blood, and TCR repertoires in tissue are likely to differ from TCR repertoires in blood. Even with the large sequencing depth, rarefaction of the sorted-subset datasets indicated that sequencing was incomplete.

The donors were healthy, HIV-negative adults who had no recently reported acute infections or vaccinations. Every donor was a Caucasian adult residing in Nashville, Tennessee, USA. CD4+ T cells were enriched through magnetic negative selection, after which naive cells were positively selected on CD45RA and the remaining negative fraction served as the memory subset. Blood was collected by leukapheresis, and PBMCs were isolated by Ficoll-Histopaque density gradient centrifugation and then cryopreserved in liquid nitrogen vapor phase. Analytical flow cytometry was used to check the purity and quantity of every magnetically sorted T cell population. Each sorted fraction had its genomic DNA isolated and then quantified by UV absorbance on a Nanodrop 2000c. Using the deep immunoSEQ assay, TCR CDR3 regions were amplified from genomic DNA by multiplex PCR. Genomic DNA extracted from each cell subset was distributed evenly over all wells of several immunoSEQ 96-well plates, and each plate served as one replicate. For sorted subsets, each replicate PCR was loaded with 200 ng genomic DNA, equivalent to 32,000 or so T cell genomes. Purified libraries were measured with a Qubit 3.0 fluorometer, size-checked on a Bioanalyzer 2100, and measured again with the KAPA Library Quantification kit. A separate single-read 150-cycle Illumina NextSeq 550 flow cell was used to sequence each immunoSEQ 96-well plate. Concerning the study's data processing: Because the immunoSEQ output held only junctional sequences and lacked quality scores, the filtering could not match the filtering applied to full-length reads. Sequences were annotated with PyIR, a Python wrapper for IgBLAST v1.9, and V/J genes and CDR3 were assigned using IMGT germline references. Reads were removed for weak V/J assignments (E-value above 1e-6), missing CDR3, stop codons, out-of-frame junctions, or ambiguous translated residues. V3J clonotypes were defined as sequences sharing an identical inferred V gene, J gene, and CDR3 amino acid sequence. Percentage overlap between repertoires was calculated by dividing the number of shared unique clonotypes by the size of the smaller repertoire. RTK rarefaction, the Chao1 estimator, and Recon v2.1 estimates of unobserved clonotypes were used to assess repertoire richness. For all TCRbeta clonotypes obtained by the gDNA method from a few donors, generation probabilities were computed with OLGA. The clones in this table, taken by TCRdb from immuneACCESS, are in-frame only. Not every clone is retained; where verified, under half of the shortfall comes from an unresolved V gene, and the cause of the rest is unknown. V, J and clone size are taken as reported in that table, and D and trimming were inferred from the DNA itself. Within this sample are approximately 530,000 clones, with approximately 94% of them counted one time only. The ten largest clones capture about 0.06% of the sample.

Details on this clone: What antigen it recognizes has not been identified. No much larger clone is present one base from it, and per-base qualities are unavailable.

Based on the germline V gene, the CDR1 and CDR2 sequences are SGHRS and YFSETQ. The CDR3 sequence holds 15 residues, the cysteine and phenylalanine included. The sequence is cut down to CDR3 DNA, 45 bases in frame from base 1. The germline V end is reduced by 4 bases and the J end by 0 bases; junction bases left unmatched: 7. This clonotype was obtained from a woman aged 25 to 39 in good health. Recombination connected TRBV5-1 to TRBJ2-7; TRBD1 aligns with 7 central bases. Sequencing was carried out using naive CD4+ T cells sorted from blood. The cell subset or site label, read with the paper, signifies: CD45RA+ positively selected. In nucleotide form, the sequence is TGCGCCAGCAGCCCTAACGGACAGGTCTCCTACGAGCAGTACTTC. Its translation reads: CASSPNGQVSYEQYF.